The TCR beta chain described here comes from a study of control samples from healthy donors and cancer patients. The CDR3 runs 14 residues. Germline V lookup: CDR1 MGHDK, CDR2 SYGVNS. Trimming removed 4 bases from V and 6 bases from J, with 15 bases in between. Clones were sequenced by immunoSEQ multiplex PCR, and TCRdb holds only the in-frame ones, with some missing. The top ten clones hold around a fifth of a sample with approximately 90,000 clones, over 80% of them seen once. This clonotype was sampled from a young man in good health. The sequencing input was blood. This chain joins TRBV25-1 and TRBJ1-1, with a tentative D call TRBD1 (5 bases). In DNA, the CDR3 is TGTGCCAGCAGTGGGGCGACAGCGGATCCTGAAGCTTTCTTT. Encoded protein: CASSGATADPEAFF. Based on the CDR3 plus reference TRBV25-1 and TRBJ1-1, the full variable domain is EADIYQTPRYLVIGTGKKITLECSQTMGHDKMYWYQQDPGMELHLIHYSYGVNSTEKGDLSSESTVSRIRTEHFPLTLESARPSHTSQYLCASSGATADPEAFFGQGTRLTVV.